This T cell receptor beta chain derives from a study of blood T cell repertoires in COVID-19. Study-wide background: T cells, B-cell-depleted T cells, or PBMCs supplied cDNA or gDNA.

As originally analysed: Counts of nucleated cells, estimated from reference gene primer amplification, were obtained. Produced via immunoSEQ multiplex PCR; TCRdb's table is partial and in-frame only. V and J calls and clone size come straight from that table; D and trimming were deduced from the DNA. The data hold under 250,000 clones, with around 81% observed a single time. CDR3 length: 13 residues. The V gene's germline CDR1 is DFQATT and CDR2 SNEGSKA (reference sequence). V lost 3 bases and J lost 4, with 10 bases in between. The specimen was peripheral blood. The J gene is TRBJ1-5, the V gene TRBV20-1; D gene unclear. The source is a woman aged 55-75 years with active or convalescent COVID-19. The CDR3 protein is CSASITDNQPQHF. CDR3 coding DNA: TGCAGTGCTAGTATTACAGATAATCAGCCCCAGCATTTT.